This T cell receptor (beta chain) derives from a study of blood T cell repertoires in COVID-19. The V gene's germline CDR1 is MNHEY and CDR2 SVGAGI. This CDR3 is 13 amino acids long. Regarding this clone: An end of the junction differs from the germline gene, which may be a read error.

Authors' analysis steps: Amplification of reference gene primers provided the estimated nucleated cell counts. Measured with immunoSEQ multiplex PCR; TCRdb has only the in-frame clones, and not every one. V and J calls plus clone size are reproduced from that table; the DNA served to infer D and trimming. In the table there are about 240,000 clones, around 89% of which are singletons. The sequence derives from a woman aged 25 to 39 who had recovered from COVID-19. Sequenced material: PBMCs or T cells enriched from blood (not recorded which). V is TRBV6-5 and J is TRBJ2-5; D ambiguous. DNA for the CDR3: TGTGCCAGCAGTGACTCCAGGTTAGGGACCCAGTACTTC. Translating gives CASSDSRLGTQYF.